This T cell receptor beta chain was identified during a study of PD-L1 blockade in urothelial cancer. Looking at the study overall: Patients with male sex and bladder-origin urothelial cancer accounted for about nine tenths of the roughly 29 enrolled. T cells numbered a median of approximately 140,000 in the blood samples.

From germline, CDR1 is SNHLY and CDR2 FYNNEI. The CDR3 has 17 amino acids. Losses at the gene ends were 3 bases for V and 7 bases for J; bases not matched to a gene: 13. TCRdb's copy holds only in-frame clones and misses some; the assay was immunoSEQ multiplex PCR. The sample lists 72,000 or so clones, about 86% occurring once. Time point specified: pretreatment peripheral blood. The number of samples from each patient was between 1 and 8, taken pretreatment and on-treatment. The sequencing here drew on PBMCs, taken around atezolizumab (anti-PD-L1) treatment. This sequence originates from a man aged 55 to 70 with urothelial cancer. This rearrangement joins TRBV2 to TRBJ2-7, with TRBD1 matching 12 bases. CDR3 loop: CASSEGRGTGGRWEQYF. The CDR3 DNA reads TGTGCCAGCAGTGAGGGCCGGGGGACAGGGGGCCGCTGGGAGCAGTACTTC.